Below, 32 T cell receptor beta chains from the same sample are listed, as sequenced in a study of cytomegalovirus exposure and HLA in healthy donors. Libraries were prepared by immunoSEQ multiplex PCR; TCRdb keeps only in-frame clonotypes and omits some of them. The table records about 150,000 clones, about 89% of them present only once. Sequencing was carried out using PBMCs. The origin of the receptors is a young woman in good health and CMV-seropositive.

This clone was counted once. This rearrangement joins TRBV5-1 to TRBJ1-3; 8 bases align to TRBD1. V shed 2 bases and J 8 bases; nucleotides not matched to a gene: 6. This CDR3 spans 14 amino acids. CDR1 SGHRS and CDR2 YFSETQ come from the germline V gene. The CDR3 sequence: CASSLGQGGDTIYF. The CDR3, as DNA: TGCGCCAGCAGCTTAGGACAGGGAGGCGACACCATATATTTT.

In this sample, this clone turned up once. CDR3 region: CATSRDLGGANEQYF. CDR3 nucleotides: TGTGCCACCAGCAGAGATCTGGGGGGAGCCAACGAGCAGTACTTC. The chain recombines TRBV15 with TRBJ2-7, with D perhaps TRBD2 (6 bases). The CDR3 runs 15 residues. Trimming pared 0 bases from V and 5 bases from J, leaving 14 bases between. Germline CDR1 is LNHNV and CDR2 is YYDKDF (reference sequence). Full variable domain (rest looked up from reference TRBV15 and TRBJ2-7): DAMVIQNPRYQVTQFGKPVTLSCSQTLNHNVMYWYQQKSSQAPKLLFHYYDKDFNNEADTPDNFQSRRPNTSFCFLDIRSPGLGDTAMYLCATSRDLGGANEQYFGPGTRLTVT.

This clone came up a few times. V is TRBV4-2 and J is TRBJ1-2; a weak D match, TRBD1 (5 bases). The V gene's germline CDR1 is LGHNA and CDR2 YNFKEQ. CDR3 length: 12 residues. V lost 4 bases and J 7 bases, leaving 10 bases between the germline ends. CDR3 nucleotide sequence: TGTGCCAGCAGCCCAGGGACTGGTGGCTACACCTTC. Translating it yields CASSPGTGGYTF.

The chain uses TRBV6-6 and TRBJ2-7, with a tentative D call TRBD1 (6 bases). V was pared by 0 bases and J by 1 base, with 13 bases between. From germline, CDR1 is MNHNY and CDR2 SVGAGI (reference sequence). There are 16 residues in the CDR3. The CDR3 reads CASSYSLGALSYEQYF. The DNA of the CDR3 is TGTGCCAGCAGTTACTCTCTGGGGGCGTTATCCTACGAGCAGTACTTC.

The chain is built from TRBV6-5 and TRBJ1-3; D may be TRBD1 (6 bases). Germline CDR1 is MNHEY and CDR2 is SVGAGI. The length of the CDR3 is 15 residues. The V gene lost 6 bases and the J gene lost 2 bases, with 14 bases spanning the gap. The DNA for the CDR3 is TGTGCCAGCAGGACAACAGGGTCGACTGGAAACACCATATATTTT. Translated: CASRTTGSTGNTIYF.

The chain links TRBV28 to TRBJ2-5; 9 bases are shared with TRBD2. This CDR3 is 16 amino acids long. Germline CDR1 reads MDHEN; CDR2 reads SYDVKM. V was clipped by 8 bases and J by 2 bases; unmatched bases: 12. CDR3 loop: CASASTSGNVQETQYF. In nucleotides, the CDR3 is TGTGCCAGCGCATCGACTAGCGGAAATGTGCAAGAGACCCAGTACTTC.

In its sample, this clone was seen a few times. The chain carries TRBV6-1 and TRBJ2-7, with 11 positions matching TRBD2. V trimming: 7 bases; J trimming: 7 bases; junction bases outside the gene matches: 15. Germline V gene sequence: CDR1 MNHNS, CDR2 SASEGT. The CDR3 contains 16 residues. CDR3 sequence: CASNDRPGLAVREQYF. The DNA for the CDR3 is TGTGCCAGCAATGATCGGCCGGGACTAGCGGTGAGGGAGCAGTACTTC.

The chain recombines TRBV2 with TRBJ2-7, with 12 bases aligning to TRBD2. V trimming: 4 bases; J trimming: 5 bases; junction bases outside the gene matches: 12. Looked up from germline, CDR1 is SNHLY and CDR2 is FYNNEI. This CDR3 has 17 amino acids. CDR3 residues: CASSVNRGLAGRNEQYF. DNA of the CDR3: TGTGCCAGCAGTGTCAACAGGGGACTAGCGGGCAGAAACGAGCAGTACTTC. Full variable domain (remainder filled in from reference TRBV2 and TRBJ2-7): EPEVTQTPSHQVTQMGQEVILRCVPISNHLYFYWYRQILGQKVEFLVSFYNNEISEKSEIFDDQFSVERPDGSNFTLKIRSTKLEDSAMYFCASSVNRGLAGRNEQYFGPGTRLTVT.

V is TRBV28 and J is TRBJ1-1; tentative D call: TRBD1 (6 bases). The V gene's germline CDR1 is MDHEN and CDR2 SYDVKM. V was pared by 3 bases and J by 6 bases, with 14 bases between. CDR3 length: 14 residues. For the CDR3, the DNA is TGTGCCAGCAGTTTTTGGCAGGGGATAGCTGAAGCTTTCTTT. This translates into CASSFWQGIAEAFF.

The chain carries TRBV11-1 and TRBJ2-5; possibly TRBD2 for D (7 bases). V gave up 0 bases and J gave up 4 bases, with 12 bases separating them. The CDR3 runs 15 residues. Per germline, CDR1 SGHAT and CDR2 FQDESV (reference sequence). CDR3 DNA sequence: TGTGCCAGCAGCTTAGCCGACCGGGGGGCAGAGACCCAGTACTTC. It specifies CASSLADRGAETQYF.

The chain employs TRBV27 and TRBJ1-4; D is uncertain. In germline, CDR1 is MNHEY, CDR2 SMNVEV (reference sequence). V lost 1 base and J lost 8, with 14 bases in between. The CDR3 spans 15 residues. The CDR3 coding sequence is TGTGCCAGCAGTTTATTTGGAGGGCCCGGGGAAAAACTGTTTTTT. Translation gives CASSLFGGPGEKLFF.

The chain has TRBV28 and TRBJ2-7, with 10 bases fitting TRBD2. This CDR3 is built from 14 residues. V lost 6 bases, J lost 3 bases, and 5 bases stayed unmatched. Germline V gene lookup returns CDR1 MDHEN and CDR2 SYDVKM. The CDR3 loop reads CASSPSGSVYEQYF. The DNA for the CDR3 is TGTGCCAGCAGCCCTAGCGGGAGTGTCTACGAGCAGTACTTC.

This clone occurred once. The same CDR3 also results from other DNA sequences found in this sample. J is TRBJ2-7 and V is TRBV15, with 11 bases aligning to TRBD1. The CDR3 consists of 15 residues. Germline trimming cut 1 base from V and 4 bases from J; bases unmatched to any gene: 3. CDR1 is LNHNV, CDR2 YYDKDF, per germline (reference sequence). CDR3 nucleotides: TGTGCCACCAGCAGAGCAGGACAGGGGGCTTACGAGCAGTACTTC. Translating gives CATSRAGQGAYEQYF.

The CDR3 here is CASSKQGYEQFF. For the CDR3, the DNA is TGTGCCAGCAGCAAACAGGGTTATGAGCAGTTCTTC. The genes are TRBV5-8 and TRBJ2-1, with a weak D call TRBD1 (6 bases). Germline-derived CDR1 and CDR2 are SGHTS and YDEGEE. This CDR3 region has 12 residues. Trimming removed 4 bases at V and 8 bases at J, with 10 bases between.

This clone was seen ten or more times. This chain joins TRBV28 and TRBJ1-2; D remains ambiguous. V lost 2 bases and J 5 bases, leaving 12 bases between the germline ends. This CDR3 is 14 amino acids long. CDR1 and CDR2 from the germline V gene are MDHEN and SYDVKM. This chain's CDR3 is CASSLVGGWYGYTF. CDR3 nucleotides: TGTGCCAGCAGTTTAGTAGGAGGGTGGTATGGCTACACCTTC.

The chain has TRBV29-1 and TRBJ1-2; unclear D gene. Germline CDR1 and CDR2: SQVTM and ANQGSEA. V lost 0 bases and J 8 bases, leaving 16 bases between the germline ends. This CDR3 has 14 amino acids. CDR3 bases: TGCAGCGTTGAAGAAGCTGATCGAGCGGGAGGCTACACCTTC. Translation: CSVEEADRAGGYTF.

The rearrangement joins TRBV5-6 to TRBJ2-2; D may be TRBD2 (5 bases). This CDR3 has 13 amino acids. Germline V gene lookup returns CDR1 SGHDT and CDR2 YYEEEE. Deletions cut 4 bases from V and 6 bases from J, with 10 bases between. The chain's CDR3 is CASSPTGSGELFF. CDR3 nucleotides: TGTGCCAGCAGCCCGACGGGGTCCGGGGAGCTGTTTTTT.

The V call is TRBV19, the J call TRBJ2-2; 8 nucleotides align to TRBD2. This CDR3 spans 13 amino acids. CDR1 and CDR2 from the germline V gene are LNHDA and SQIVND (reference sequence). Losses at the gene ends were 4 bases for V and 9 bases for J; bases not matched to a gene: 4. In DNA form, the CDR3 reads TGTGCCAGTAGTAGGACTAGCTCGAGGGAGCTGTTTTTT. As protein: CASSRTSSRELFF.

The CDR3 loop reads CASTLGQGGGYTF. The DNA for the CDR3 is TGCGCCAGCACCCTGGGACAGGGCGGTGGCTACACCTTC. The rearrangement links TRBV5-1 to TRBJ1-2; 9 bases are a match to TRBD1. The CDR3 covers 13 residues. With V trimmed by 6 bases and J by 7 bases, 7 bases remained unmatched. CDR1 and CDR2 (germline): SGHRS, YFSETQ. Full variable domain (rest looked up from reference TRBV5-1 and TRBJ1-2): KAGVTQTPRYLIKTRGQQVTLSCSPISGHRSVSWYQQTPGQGLQFLFEYFSETQRNKGNFPGRFSGRQFSNSRSEMNVSTLELGDSALYLCASTLGQGGGYTFGSGTRLTVV.

The V call is TRBV7-2, the J call TRBJ2-1, with 13 bases that match TRBD2. The CDR3 has 19 residues. The germline CDR1 and CDR2 sequences are SGHTA and FQGNSA. V lost 5 bases and J lost 2; bases outside the gene matches: 12. The CDR3 DNA is TGTGCCAGCAGCCCCCGTGGGACTAGCGGGGTCTTCCCCTACAATGAGCAGTTCTTC. Translating it yields CASSPRGTSGVFPYNEQFF.

With regard to this clone: One end of the junction varies from germline; a read error may be responsible. V usage is TRBV2 and J usage is TRBJ1-4; no clear D gene. Germline values: CDR1 SNHLY, CDR2 FYNNEI. The CDR3 runs to 14 residues. DNA of the CDR3: TGTGCCAGCAGGGAAGATACCAGTAATGAAAAACTGTTTTTT. Its translation is CASREDTSNEKLFF.

The chain couples TRBV30 to TRBJ2-7; no firm D call. Germline-derived CDR1 and CDR2 are GTSNPN and SVGIG (reference sequence). Trimming removed 1 base from V and 4 bases from J, with 14 bases in between. This CDR3 comprises 14 residues. The CDR3 here is CAWSGLRSIYEQYF. In DNA, the CDR3 is TGTGCCTGGAGTGGGTTACGGTCAATATACGAGCAGTACTTC.

This clone has a single count. This chain joins TRBV5-1 and TRBJ2-5, with D maybe TRBD2 (5 bases). There are 14 residues in the CDR3. Trimming cost V 6 bases and J 5 bases, with 17 bases left between them. CDR1 and CDR2 (germline): SGHRS, YFSETQ. CDR3 region: CASTPSSTTETQYF. The CDR3 nucleotides are TGCGCCAGCACCCCCTCTAGCACCACGGAGACCCAGTACTTC.

The gene calls are TRBV9 and TRBJ1-1; 9 bases line up with TRBD1. Trimming took 4 bases from V and 7 from J; bases not matched to a gene: 14. From germline, CDR1 is SGDLS and CDR2 YYNGEE. The CDR3 consists of 16 residues. The CDR3 nucleotides are TGTGCCAGCAGCCCCGGACAGGGGAAGGGTTCCAATGAAGCTTTCTTT. Residues: CASSPGQGKGSNEAFF.

The V call is TRBV7-2, the J call TRBJ2-1; TRBD1 might be the D (5 bases). Germline loops: CDR1 SGHTA, CDR2 FQGNSA. The CDR3 totals 13 residues. The V gene lost 5 bases and the J gene lost 4 bases, with 9 bases spanning the gap. The CDR3 here is CASSVTAYNEQFF. The CDR3 coding sequence is TGTGCCAGCAGCGTGACAGCTTACAATGAGCAGTTCTTC.

The gene calls are TRBV7-8 and TRBJ2-4, with 7 bases identical to TRBD2. CDR3 size: 15 residues. With 5 bases clipped from V and 6 bases from J, the junction kept 10 bases outside the gene matches. In germline, CDR1 is SGHVS, CDR2 FQNEAQ. CDR3 bases: TGTGCCAGCAGCACACACCGGGGGGTCGGAAACATTCAGTACTTC. Amino acid sequence: CASSTHRGVGNIQYF. Supplemented by reference TRBV7-8 and TRBJ2-4, the full variable domain reads GAGVSQSPRYKVAKRGQDVALRCDPISGHVSLFWYQQALGQGPEFLTYFQNEAQLDKSGLPSDRFFAERPEGSVSTLKIQRTQQEDSAVYLCASSTHRGVGNIQYFGAGTRLSVL.

This sequence joins TRBV4-1 and TRBJ2-3; no reliable D call. Germline V gene sequence: CDR1 MGHRA, CDR2 YSYEKL. The germline V and J ends were trimmed by 2 bases and 3 bases, with 6 bases remaining between them. The CDR3 has 13 residues. In DNA form, the CDR3 reads TGCGCCAGCAGCCAACAACTTACAGATACGCAGTATTTT. Residues: CASSQQLTDTQYF.

The CDR3 DNA sequence: TGCAGCACCCGATCGACAGGGGGCTCCTACAATGAGCAGTTCTTC. It yields the protein CSTRSTGGSYNEQFF. The J gene is TRBJ2-1, the V gene TRBV29-1; TRBD1 matches 9 bases. V shed 8 bases, J shed 0 bases, and the junction held 8 bases outside the gene matches. This CDR3 region has 15 residues. Germline V gives CDR1 SQVTM, CDR2 ANQGSEA.

V and J are TRBV29-1 and TRBJ2-2; 11 nucleotides align to TRBD1. Germline trimming cut 7 bases from V and 5 bases from J; bases unmatched to any gene: 0. Germline assignment: CDR1 SQVTM and CDR2 ANQGSEA. This CDR3 is built from 12 residues. The CDR3 DNA sequence: TGCAGCGGGGACAGGGGGACCGGGGAGCTGTTTTTT. Its protein is CSGDRGTGELFF.

V is TRBV7-9 and J is TRBJ2-7; TRBD2 agrees at 7 bases. The CDR3 spans 15 residues. With V trimmed by 1 base and J by 4 bases, 7 bases remained unmatched. Looked up from germline, CDR1 is SEHNR and CDR2 is FQNEAQ (reference sequence). CDR3 bases: TGTGCCAGCAGCTTAGGCGGCGGGAGTGGGTACGAGCAGTACTTC. Translating it yields CASSLGGGSGYEQYF.

This chain connects TRBV11-3 to TRBJ1-2; 10 bases map to TRBD1. J was trimmed by 6 bases and V by 5 bases; bases with no gene match: 6. Germline CDR1 SGHNT, CDR2 YENEEA. This CDR3 contains 14 residues. The chain's CDR3 is CASSPDRGRDGYTF. The CDR3 DNA reads TGTGCCAGCAGCCCAGACAGGGGGCGAGATGGCTACACCTTC.

V gene TRBV11-3 combines with J gene TRBJ2-1; TRBD2 matches at 9 bases. CDR1 is SGHNT, CDR2 YENEEA, per germline. The junction had 7 bases not matched to a gene; V was cut back by 5 bases and J by 2 bases. The length of the CDR3 is 16 residues. This CDR3 reads CASSLIGGRAYNEQFF. The CDR3 coding sequence is TGTGCCAGCAGCCTAATCGGCGGGAGGGCCTACAATGAGCAGTTCTTC.